The rows below give T cell receptor beta chains drawn from one sample of a study of T cell responses to AZD1222 COVID-19 vaccine. Sequenced by immunoSEQ multiplex PCR; TCRdb stores in-frame clones only, minus some. The sample consists of about 140,000 clones, over 90% of them appearing once. The sample here was peripheral blood, taken on day 0 of AZD1222 vaccination. The receptors derive from an adult in good health. Each CDR3 is given with its conserved first and last residue. Each record gives: J gene, V gene, CDR3 protein.

>TRBJ2-3|TRBV24-1
CATSGATDTQYF
>TRBJ1-4|TRBV27
CASSAAGTANEKLFF
>TRBJ1-6|TRBV10-3
CATATDYNSPLHF
>TRBJ1-1|TRBV4-1
CASSQGLWGATEAFF
>TRBJ2-2|TRBV14
CASSQELVAYTGELFF
>TRBJ1-2|TRBV24-1
CATSDPDRYGYTF
>TRBJ2-1|TRBV6-5
CASSRGLAGHNEQFF
>TRBJ2-5|TRBV19
CASSSRLAANQETQYF
>TRBJ1-4|TRBV7-8
CASSLRKREGNEKLFF
>TRBJ2-3|TRBV24-1
CATSGQSTDTQYF
>TRBJ1-6|TRBV7-8
CASSSKESYNSPLHF
>TRBJ2-3|TRBV5-1
CASSLAAAGSADTQYF
>TRBJ2-7|TRBV9
CASSAGPSGNFEQYF
>TRBJ2-7|TRBV7-9
CASSLATGGYYEQYF
>TRBJ2-1|TRBV6-5
CASSIRLGLYNEQFF
>TRBJ2-1|TRBV20-1
CSASVRYNEQFF
>TRBJ1-1|TRBV6-5
CASSYSRGGTEAFF
>TRBJ1-6|TRBV14
CASSQNRNPPLHF
>TRBJ2-3|TRBV9
CASSVDPGRTDTQYF
>TRBJ2-3|TRBV3-1/TRBV3-2
CASSQVGGRDTQYF
>TRBJ2-7|TRBV11-2
CASSSYYYEQYF
>TRBJ2-2|TRBV11-2
CASSLAPGRFGELFF
>TRBJ2-1|TRBV19
CASSILPGLAERGYRDEQFF
>TRBJ2-5|TRBV5-4
CASSPRTGAQETQYF
>TRBJ2-2|TRBV7-2
CASSRSGTPTGELFF
>TRBJ2-7|TRBV3-1/TRBV3-2
CASSLGTDFDGSYEQYF
>TRBJ2-7|TRBV28
CASSLAGSYEQYF
>TRBJ2-5|TRBV11-1
CASSLEGVETQYF
>TRBJ1-2|TRBV6-5
CASTERGGNYGYTF
>TRBJ2-3|TRBV19
CASSIGDRGLDTQYF
>TRBJ2-7|TRBV3-1/TRBV3-2
CASSKDSYTYEQYF
>TRBJ1-6|TRBV28
CASSLSDRANSPLHF